This T cell receptor (beta chain) was obtained from a study of cytomegalovirus exposure and HLA in healthy donors. Background on the study: According to later analysis, the same platform produced the 110 or so validation and around 730 first-cohort repertoires.

Profiling relied on immunoSEQ multiplex PCR, and the TCRdb table lists in-frame clones only, not all of them. The sample has 55,000 to 75,000 clones, 85% to 95% seen once. The 120-subject validation cohort, separate from the approximately 640-subject first cohort, included the donors. To note about this clone: The antigen is undetermined.

Overall study results and limits: Most TCRs appeared rarely, but some public TCRs recurred in many donors.

The receptor's source is a man aged 18 to 30 in good health and CMV-seropositive. Sequences were obtained from PBMCs.

The CDR3 sequence: CASTSDWDTEAFF. Here the CDR3 DNA reads TGTGCCAGTACCTCGGACTGGGACACTGAAGCTTTCTTT. This rearrangement joins TRBV19 to TRBJ1-1, with D unclear. This CDR3 region has 13 residues. From germline, CDR1 is LNHDA and CDR2 SQIVND (reference sequence). Trimming took off 7 bases at V and 3 bases at J, with 12 bases between the two ends.